This entry is about one T cell receptor beta chain. Its antigen is as yet unknown. These data come from a study of cytomegalovirus exposure and HLA in healthy donors. The PCR employed 60 Vbeta primers together with 13 Jbeta primers. Sequencing was performed with immunoSEQ multiplex PCR; in TCRdb, only in-frame clones are kept and a portion is missing. The sample carries around 200,000 clones, 65% to 80% recorded once. Study-level findings and limits: One later analysis reportedly identified an Asian-associated ancestry cluster that showed fewer N-insertions than the approximately 700-donor mean. Presence/absence analyses took donor sequencing depth as roughly uniform. Later, TCR association rates were found to vary by HLA locus, highest for DRB1 and lowest for HLA-C.

V lost 5 bases, J lost 0 bases, and 7 bases stayed unmatched. Germline assignment: CDR1 SGHTA and CDR2 FQGNSA. The CDR3 runs 15 residues. This sequence originates from a girl under 10 years old in good health and CMV-seronegative. The chain couples TRBV7-2 to TRBJ2-7; TRBD2 matches at 7 bases. Material for sequencing was PBMCs. CDR3 in amino acids: CASSPLADSSYEQYF. CDR3 DNA: TGTGCCAGCAGCCCTCTAGCGGATAGCTCCTACGAGCAGTACTTC.